This T cell receptor (beta chain) comes out of a study of cytomegalovirus exposure and HLA in healthy donors. On the study more broadly: A subsequent analysis stated that the 100 to 150 validation repertoires were run on the same platform as the approximately 710 first-cohort repertoires. Regarding the study as a whole: Per published reports, the classifier diagnosed cytomegalovirus status with high specificity and sensitivity. The majority of TCR sequences were rare, yet some public TCRs appeared in many donors.

Sequenced by immunoSEQ multiplex PCR; TCRdb stores in-frame clones only, minus some. The table lists roughly 150,000 clones, roughly 90% of them singletons. This CDR3 is 15 amino acids long. Germline CDR1 is MNHEY and CDR2 is SMNVEV (reference sequence). J lost 2 bases, V lost 5 bases, and 5 bases had no gene match. Note on this clone: Antigen unknown.

The sequencing input was PBMCs. The chain has TRBV27 and TRBJ2-1; 8 nucleotides match TRBD1. This clonotype was obtained from a woman between 25 and 40 years old in good health and CMV-seronegative. Here the CDR3 reads CASSPADRAYNEQFF. CDR3 DNA: TGTGCCAGCAGTCCAGCGGACAGGGCCTACAATGAGCAGTTCTTC.